The clone carrying this T cell receptor (beta chain) was seen many times. Its antigen is not known. These data are taken from a study of identical twins. Overall study findings and caveats: While abundant cord blood beta clonotypes carried fewer insertions, memory repertoires showed no such pattern. Beta out-of-frame sequences displayed a weaker excess of sharing between twins.

Template switching added a universal primer site, and cDNA bore unique molecular identifiers. MiXCR was run by TCRdb on the 5' RACE reads, yielding one entry per CDR3 protein. The data contain approximately 1.8 million distinct CDR3 sequences, around 33% of them singletons. Only healthy Caucasians were enrolled as donors. CDR3 size: 12 residues. V gave up 7 bases and J gave up 4 bases, with 11 bases separating them. Germline V lookup: CDR1 ENHRY, CDR2 SYGVKD. The receptor's source is a newborn girl in good health. The sample comprised cord blood. This rearrangement joins TRBV10-3 to TRBJ2-7; no clear D gene. This chain's CDR3 is CAITPNLYEQYF. The CDR3 bases are TGTGCCATCACCCCTAACCTATACGAGCAGTACTTC.